The clone carrying this T cell receptor (beta chain) was counted a few times. Its cognate antigen is unknown. TCRdb itself ran the 5' RACE reads through MiXCR, one entry per CDR3 protein. The sample gives 200,000 to 300,000 distinct CDR3 sequences, approximately 7.9% of which show up once; around 5.4% is in the top ten. The record originates from a study of identical twins. General observations from the study: Analyses based on zero insertions could be partly confounded by invariant MAIT and iNKT cells.

This sample was also put to use in a study of yellow fever vaccine responses in identical twins.

Sequenced material: CD8+ T cells sorted from blood. The source of this sequence is a young woman in good health.

CDR3 in DNA: TGTGCCAGCAGCGCCAACCCGACAGTCGAATCCTACGAGCAGTACTTC. This encodes CASSANPTVESYEQYF. The gene calls are TRBV9 and TRBJ2-7, with D perhaps TRBD1 (5 bases). The CDR3 covers 16 residues. V was pared by 3 bases and J by 1 base, with 17 bases between. Germline V gene data show CDR1 as SGDLS and CDR2 as YYNGEE. The full variable domain, completed using reference TRBV9 and TRBJ2-7, is DSGVTQTPKHLITATGQRVTLRCSPRSGDLSVYWYQQSLDQGLQFLIQYYNGEERAKGNILERFSAQQFPDLHSELNLSSLELGDSALYFCASSANPTVESYEQYFGPGTRLTVT.